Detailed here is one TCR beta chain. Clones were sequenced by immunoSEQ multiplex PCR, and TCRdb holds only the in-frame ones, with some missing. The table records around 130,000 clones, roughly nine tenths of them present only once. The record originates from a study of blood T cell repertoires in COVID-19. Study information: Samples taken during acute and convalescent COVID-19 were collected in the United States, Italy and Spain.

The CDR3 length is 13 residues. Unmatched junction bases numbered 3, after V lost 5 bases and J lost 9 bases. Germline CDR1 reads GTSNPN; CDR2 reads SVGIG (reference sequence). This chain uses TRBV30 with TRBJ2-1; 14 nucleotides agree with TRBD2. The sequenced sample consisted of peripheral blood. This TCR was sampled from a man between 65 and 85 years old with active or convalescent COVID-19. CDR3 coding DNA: TGTGCCTGGGGGACTAGCGGGAGTGGTGAGCAGTTCTTC. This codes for CAWGTSGSGEQFF.